The clone carrying this T cell receptor beta chain appeared a few times. Its antigen is not identified. This specimen comes from a study of beta chain features in type 1 diabetes. What was sequenced were expressed TCRB transcripts, since all of the isolated RNA had been reverse transcribed. Sequencing used immunoSEQ multiplex PCR; TCRdb keeps in-frame clones, though not all of them. The sample has nearly 350,000 clones, approximately 9.7% seen once; the top ten hold over 0.95%. CDR1 and CDR2 (germline): SNHLY, FYNNEI. CDR3 length: 15 amino acids. The V and J ends lost 6 bases and 4 bases respectively, with 15 bases between them. The study's findings and limits: The naive, central memory and Treg TCRB repertoires looked more alike in patients than they did in healthy donors. Still unanswered here is whether HLA type influences TCRB rearrangement. Moderate yet significant TCRB CDR3 shortening was seen in Type 1 diabetes patients in all four CD4+ subsets.

Stem cell-like memory, regulatory, central memory and naive CD4+ cells were sorted via CD45RO/CCR7/CD25/CD127/CD95/CD27. The V gene is TRBV2, the J gene TRBJ1-4, with D maybe TRBD1 (6 bases). The sequencing input was central memory CD4+ T cells from blood. The TCR originated in a man under 40 with type 1 diabetes. CDR3 residues: CASSGIGGRNEKLFF. The CDR3, as DNA: TGTGCCAGCAGCGGAATAGGGGGACGTAATGAAAAACTGTTTTTT.